One sample yielded the 6 T cell receptor beta chains listed below, sequenced in a study of blood T cell repertoires in COVID-19. Clones were read by immunoSEQ multiplex PCR, and TCRdb kept only the in-frame ones, dropping some. The sample has 160,000 or so clones, 84% seen once. The source material was PBMCs or T cells enriched from blood (not recorded which). The source is a man in his forties or fifties who had recovered from COVID-19.

This clone was counted only a few times. Other DNA sequences in the same sample also yield this CDR3. The V and J genes are TRBV7-2 and TRBJ1-1, with D uncertain. This CDR3 spans 16 amino acids. Germline V CDR1 and CDR2: SGHTA, FQGNSA. Trimming shortened V by 1 base and J by 2 bases, and 14 bases separated the two germline ends. This CDR3 is CASSLGSRRTNTEAFF. The CDR3 nucleotides are TGTGCCAGCAGCTTAGGCTCGCGGCGAACTAACACTGAAGCTTTCTTT. Together with reference TRBV7-2 and TRBJ1-1, the CDR3 gives the full variable domain: GAGVSQSPSNKVTEKGKDVELRCDPISGHTALYWYRQSLGQGLEFLIYFQGNSAPDKSGLPSDRFSAERTGGSVSTLTIQRTQQEDSAVYLCASSLGSRRTNTEAFFGQGTRLTVV.

This chain connects TRBV19 to TRBJ2-1, with 8 bases aligning to TRBD2. The ends lost 5 bases at V and 4 bases at J; junction bases unmatched: 7. Germline assignment: CDR1 LNHDA and CDR2 SQIVND (reference sequence). This CDR3 is 15 amino acids long. The CDR3 loop reads CASSLTSATYNEQFF. The CDR3, as DNA: TGTGCCAGTAGTCTGACTAGCGCCACGTACAATGAGCAGTTCTTC. Combining the CDR3 with reference TRBV19 and TRBJ2-1 gives the whole variable domain DGGITQSPKYLFRKEGQNVTLSCEQNLNHDAMYWYRQDPGQGLRLIYYSQIVNDFQKGDIAEGYSVSREKKESFPLTVTSAQKNPTAFYLCASSLTSATYNEQFFGPGTRLTVL.

The rearrangement links TRBV27 to TRBJ2-1; D may be TRBD2 (6 bases). The CDR3 has 16 residues. V was pared by 3 bases and J by 1 base, with 13 bases between. CDR1 MNHEY and CDR2 SMNVEV come from the germline V gene (reference sequence). The CDR3 is CASSLIAGLSYNEQFF. The CDR3 DNA reads as TGTGCCAGCAGTTTGATCGCGGGGCTGTCCTACAATGAGCAGTTCTTC.

The sample holds many counts of this clone. CDR3 in amino acids: CASSTERTGGANTGELFF. The CDR3 DNA sequence: TGCGCCAGCAGCACGGAACGTACAGGGGGTGCGAACACCGGGGAGCTGTTTTTT. The chain is built from TRBV5-1 and TRBJ2-2; 8 bases match TRBD1. V lost 4 bases, J lost 0 bases, and 11 bases stayed unmatched. The CDR3 contains 18 residues. CDR1 is SGHRS, CDR2 YFSETQ, per germline. Full variable domain (remainder filled in from reference TRBV5-1 and TRBJ2-2): KAGVTQTPRYLIKTRGQQVTLSCSPISGHRSVSWYQQTPGQGLQFLFEYFSETQRNKGNFPGRFSGRQFSNSRSEMNVSTLELGDSALYLCASSTERTGGANTGELFFGEGSRLTVL.

This chain uses TRBV15 with TRBJ1-6; D possibly corresponds to TRBD1 (5 bases). CDR3 length: 18 amino acids. Germline V gives CDR1 LNHNV, CDR2 YYDKDF (reference sequence). Trimming took off 0 bases at V and 11 bases at J, with 23 bases between the two ends. The chain's CDR3 is CATSRETITAGGPAPLHF. CDR3 nucleotide sequence: TGTGCCACCAGCAGAGAGACCATCACCGCCGGGGGTCCTGCACCCCTCCACTTT.

The CDR3 sequence: CASSTGTVNQPQHF. CDR3 DNA: TGTGCCAGCAGCACCGGGACAGTCAATCAGCCCCAGCATTTT. The chain recombines TRBV14 with TRBJ1-5; 7 positions agree with TRBD1. The CDR3 is 14 amino acids. Germline loops: CDR1 SGHDN, CDR2 FVKESK. V lost 5 bases and J lost 3; bases outside the gene matches: 4.